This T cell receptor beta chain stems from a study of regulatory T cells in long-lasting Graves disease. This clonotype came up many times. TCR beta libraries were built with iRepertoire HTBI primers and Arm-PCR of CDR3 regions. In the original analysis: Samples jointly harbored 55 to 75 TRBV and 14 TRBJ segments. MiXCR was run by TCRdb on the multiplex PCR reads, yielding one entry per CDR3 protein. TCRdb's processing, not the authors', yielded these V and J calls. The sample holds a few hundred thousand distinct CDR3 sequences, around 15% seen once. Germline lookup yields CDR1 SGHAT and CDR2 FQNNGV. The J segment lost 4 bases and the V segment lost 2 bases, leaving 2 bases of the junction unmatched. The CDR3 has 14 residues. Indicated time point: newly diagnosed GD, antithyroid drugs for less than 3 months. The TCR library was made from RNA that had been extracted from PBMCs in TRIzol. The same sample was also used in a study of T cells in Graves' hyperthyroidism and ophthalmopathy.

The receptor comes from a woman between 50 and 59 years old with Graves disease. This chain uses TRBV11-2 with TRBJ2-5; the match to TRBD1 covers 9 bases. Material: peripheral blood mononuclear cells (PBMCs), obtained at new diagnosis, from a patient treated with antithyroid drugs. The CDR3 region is CASSLSDRGETQYF. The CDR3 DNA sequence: TGTGCCAGCAGCTTATCGGACAGGGGAGAGACCCAGTACTTC.